Following are 24 T cell receptor beta chains from one sample sequenced in a study of a mutant IDH1 vaccine in newly diagnosed glioma. As to time point: week 47, end of study. The study gave 300 ug of mutant IDH1 20-mer peptide per vaccine dose, with topical imiquimod. The antigens of these receptors remain unknown. Profiled with immunoSEQ multiplex PCR; TCRdb holds only in-frame clones, not every one. The sample consists of around 11,000 clones, around 85% of them appearing once. This specimen consisted of PBMCs, obtained from a glioma patient whose treatment included an IDH1 peptide vaccine. The receptors derive from a man under 40 with glioma.

The V call is TRBV5-1, the J call TRBJ2-2; 11 bases match TRBD2. The CDR3 covers 21 residues. CDR1 is SGHRS and CDR2 is YFSETQ in the germline V gene. J was trimmed by 2 bases and V by 4 bases; bases with no gene match: 19. CDR3 bases: TGCGCCAGCAGCCGCACGCCCTCCACTAGCGGGAGTCGGGGTAACACCGGGGAGCTGTTTTTT. Encoded protein: CASSRTPSTSGSRGNTGELFF.

The chain is built from TRBV5-1 and TRBJ2-5; D is possibly TRBD1 (6 bases). CDR3 length equals 15 residues. Germline loops: CDR1 SGHRS, CDR2 YFSETQ. Deletions cut 4 bases from V and 0 bases from J, with 13 bases between. The CDR3 region is CASSTGQINQETQYF. In DNA form, the CDR3 reads TGCGCCAGCAGCACCGGACAGATCAACCAAGAGACCCAGTACTTC.

This chain connects TRBV5-1 to TRBJ1-4; 9 bases are a match to TRBD1. Trimming at V came to 0 bases and at J to 7 bases, leaving 4 bases not matched to a gene. CDR1 and CDR2 from the germline V gene are SGHRS and YFSETQ. The length of the CDR3 is 15 residues. The CDR3 is CASSLVGTGSEKLFF. The CDR3 bases are TGCGCCAGCAGCTTGGTTGGGACAGGGAGTGAAAAACTGTTTTTT. Complete variable domain (other parts from reference TRBV5-1 and TRBJ1-4): KAGVTQTPRYLIKTRGQQVTLSCSPISGHRSVSWYQQTPGQGLQFLFEYFSETQRNKGNFPGRFSGRQFSNSRSEMNVSTLELGDSALYLCASSLVGTGSEKLFFGSGTQLSVL.

This rearrangement joins TRBV5-1 to TRBJ2-7; 9 nucleotides align to TRBD1. J lost 3 bases, V lost 2 bases, and 9 bases had no gene match. The length of the CDR3 is 16 residues. Germline CDR1 SGHRS, CDR2 YFSETQ. CDR3 bases: TGCGCCAGCAGCTTAACCGGACAGGGGTTCATCTACGAGCAGTACTTC. Protein product: CASSLTGQGFIYEQYF.

The gene calls are TRBV28 and TRBJ2-7; D may be TRBD1 or TRBD2 (5 bases each). CDR1 is MDHEN, CDR2 SYDVKM, per germline. Trimming stripped 4 bases from V and 2 bases from J, with 6 bases between. CDR3 length equals 12 residues. CDR3 in amino acids: CASSSGPYEQYF. In nucleotides, the CDR3 is TGTGCCAGCAGTTCGGGGCCCTACGAGCAGTACTTC.

This clone was recorded a few times. J is TRBJ1-5 and V is TRBV5-6, with 7 bases that match TRBD1. The J segment lost 3 bases and the V segment lost 2 bases, leaving 5 bases of the junction unmatched. The CDR3 is made up of 15 amino acids. Germline CDR1 is SGHDT and CDR2 is YYEEEE. CDR3 bases: TGTGCCAGCAGCTTAGGACAGGTGCCCAATCAGCCCCAGCATTTT. It yields the protein CASSLGQVPNQPQHF.

This clone was detected only once. The chain uses TRBV4-1 and TRBJ2-1; TRBD2 matches 10 bases. This CDR3 region has 15 residues. Germline CDR1 is MGHRA and CDR2 is YSYEKL. V was clipped by 0 bases and J by 9 bases; unmatched bases: 5. The CDR3 coding sequence is TGCGCCAGCAGCCAAGAGGCTAGCGGGAGTCCTGAGCAGTTCTTC. Amino acids: CASSQEASGSPEQFF.

The genes are TRBV6-5 and TRBJ1-1; weak D call: TRBD1 (6 bases). The germline gives CDR1 MNHEY, CDR2 SVGAGI. V lost 0 bases, J lost 3 bases, and 11 bases lay in between. There are 15 residues in the CDR3. The CDR3 nucleotides read TGTGCCAGCAGTTACTCAGGGACACTAGACACTGAAGCTTTCTTT. Translated, it gives CASSYSGTLDTEAFF.

The chain is built from TRBV4-1 and TRBJ2-5; the D is unclear. The J call is doubtful: the DNA matches TRBJ2-7 better. Germline loops: CDR1 MGHRA, CDR2 YSYEKL. This CDR3 is built from 13 residues. In DNA form, the CDR3 reads TGCGCCAGCAGCCAAGACGCCCCCTACGAGCAGTACTTC. The encoded protein is CASSQDAPYEQYF.

The CDR3 sequence is CASSLKMNTEAFF. The CDR3 DNA is TGTGCCAGCAGTTTAAAGATGAACACTGAAGCTTTCTTT. The V and J genes are TRBV27 and TRBJ1-1; no firm D call. V lost 2 bases and J lost 0, with 4 bases in between. Germline lookup yields CDR1 MNHEY and CDR2 SMNVEV (reference sequence). The CDR3 is made up of 13 amino acids.

This clone appeared once. This chain joins TRBV11-3 and TRBJ2-1; D is unresolved. This CDR3 contains 13 residues. The V and J ends lost 1 base and 6 bases respectively, with 7 bases between them. Looked up from germline, CDR1 is SGHNT and CDR2 is YENEEA. CDR3 region: CASSLGTSNEQFF. The CDR3 coding sequence is TGTGCCAGCAGCTTAGGGACCAGCAATGAGCAGTTCTTC.

In its sample, this clone was seen once. The V call is TRBV10-1, the J call TRBJ2-1; maybe TRBD2 (5 bases). CDR1 and CDR2 (germline): WNHNN, SYGVQD (reference sequence). V was cut by 4 bases and J by 4 bases, with 14 bases left in between. The CDR3 covers 15 residues. CDR3 sequence (DNA): TGCGCCAGCAGTGTCCAAGGAGGAGGATACAATGAGCAGTTCTTC. It yields the protein CASSVQGGGYNEQFF.

This chain joins TRBV9 and TRBJ2-1; TRBD1 matches 8 bases. Germline loops: CDR1 SGDLS, CDR2 YYNGEE. This CDR3 has 17 amino acids. Unmatched junction bases numbered 12, after V lost 3 bases and J lost 4 bases. DNA for the CDR3: TGTGCCAGCAGCGAGGGCACCGGGACAGGTTTGTACAATGAGCAGTTCTTC. It specifies CASSEGTGTGLYNEQFF. Full variable domain (outside the CDR3, taken from reference TRBV9 and TRBJ2-1): DSGVTQTPKHLITATGQRVTLRCSPRSGDLSVYWYQQSLDQGLQFLIQYYNGEERAKGNILERFSAQQFPDLHSELNLSSLELGDSALYFCASSEGTGTGLYNEQFFGPGTRLTVL.

The V gene is TRBV11-2, the J gene TRBJ1-1; no clear D. CDR3 length equals 12 residues. Germline CDR1 is SGHAT and CDR2 is FQNNGV. Trimming pared 8 bases from V and 6 bases from J, leaving 13 bases between. For the CDR3, the DNA is TGTGCCAGCGTACAGCCCTGGTCTGAAGCTTTCTTT. This gives the protein CASVQPWSEAFF.

V gene TRBV30 combines with J gene TRBJ2-5; the match to TRBD2 covers 14 bases. V dropped 0 bases and J dropped 2; count of bases not matched to a gene: 2. The CDR3 runs to 16 residues. From germline, CDR1 is GTSNPN and CDR2 SVGIG (reference sequence). CDR3 protein: CAWSVGLAGAQETQYF. The CDR3 DNA sequence: TGTGCCTGGAGTGTGGGACTAGCGGGAGCACAAGAGACCCAGTACTTC.

The CDR3 DNA reads TGCGCCAGCAGCTTGGTCCACGGGGAAGATACGCAGTATTTT. Translation: CASSLVHGEDTQYF. The rearrangement joins TRBV5-1 to TRBJ2-3, with a tentative D call TRBD2 (5 bases). This CDR3 is built from 14 residues. V was trimmed by 0 bases and J by 5 bases, leaving 10 bases between them. Per germline, CDR1 SGHRS and CDR2 YFSETQ.

By sample share, this clone is medium-sized. V gene TRBV10-1 combines with J gene TRBJ1-1; D is possibly TRBD1 (5 bases). The V gene's germline CDR1 is WNHNN and CDR2 SYGVQD (reference sequence). CDR3 size: 12 residues. The germline V and J ends were trimmed by 3 bases and 4 bases, with 6 bases remaining between them. This chain's CDR3 is CASSEGVTEAFF. The CDR3 bases are TGCGCCAGCAGTGAAGGGGTCACTGAAGCTTTCTTT.

The CDR3 DNA is TGTGCCAGCAGCTTTGTCGAGAACACTGAAGCTTTCTTT. It encodes CASSFVENTEAFF. The chain employs TRBV2 and TRBJ1-1; D is unresolved. Germline V gene lookup returns CDR1 SNHLY and CDR2 FYNNEI. V lost 6 bases, J lost 1 base, and 9 bases lay in between. The CDR3 spans 13 residues.

In this sample, this clone turned up a few times. The chain recombines TRBV10-3 with TRBJ1-5, with TRBD1 matching 9 bases. This CDR3 has 13 residues. Per the germline V gene, CDR1 is ENHRY and CDR2 is SYGVKD. The trim removed 10 bases at V and 7 bases at J, leaving 8 bases unmatched. Here the CDR3 DNA reads TGTGCCACCGCTACAGGGGGCAGGCAGCCCCAGCATTTT. As protein: CATATGGRQPQHF.

The genes are TRBV9 and TRBJ2-5; D possibly matches TRBD1 or TRBD2 (5 bases each). CDR3 length: 13 amino acids. Germline V gene sequence: CDR1 SGDLS, CDR2 YYNGEE. V lost 0 bases and J lost 5, with 8 bases in between. DNA of the CDR3: TGTGCCAGCAGCGTAGGGGGCGGGGAGACCCAGTACTTC. Translated, it gives CASSVGGGETQYF.

This sequence joins TRBV27 and TRBJ2-1, with D uncertain. Trimming cost V 4 bases and J 7 bases, with 11 bases left between them. The CDR3 runs to 13 residues. Germline CDR1 and CDR2: MNHEY and SMNVEV (reference sequence). The CDR3 reads CASSSTSENEQFF. Written as DNA, the CDR3 is TGTGCCAGCAGTTCCACCTCTGAGAATGAGCAGTTCTTC.

The chain links TRBV30 to TRBJ1-1; D is undetermined. Germline CDR1 is GTSNPN and CDR2 is SVGIG (reference sequence). This CDR3 has 15 amino acids. V was cut by 3 bases and J by 1 base, with 15 bases left in between. The CDR3 is CAWRPSPAGNTEAFF. The DNA of the CDR3 is TGTGCCTGGAGACCAAGTCCCGCCGGGAACACTGAAGCTTTCTTT.

The CDR3, as DNA: TGCGCCAGCAGGGAGGGTGCCTACGAGCAGTACTTC. Translating gives CASREGAYEQYF. The rearrangement links TRBV5-1 to TRBJ2-7; D perhaps matches TRBD2 (6 bases). CDR3 size: 12 residues. CDR1 and CDR2 from the germline V gene are SGHRS and YFSETQ. V gave up 5 bases and J gave up 2 bases, with 8 bases separating them.

The chain combines TRBV6-6 with TRBJ2-1; TRBD2 matches 7 bases. Germline lookup yields CDR1 MNHNY and CDR2 SVGAGI (reference sequence). J lost 5 bases, V lost 4 bases, and 5 bases had no gene match. This CDR3 is built from 14 residues. For the CDR3, the DNA is TGTGCCAGCAGTTCCGGGACTACGAACAATGAGCAGTTCTTC. Its translation is CASSSGTTNNEQFF.